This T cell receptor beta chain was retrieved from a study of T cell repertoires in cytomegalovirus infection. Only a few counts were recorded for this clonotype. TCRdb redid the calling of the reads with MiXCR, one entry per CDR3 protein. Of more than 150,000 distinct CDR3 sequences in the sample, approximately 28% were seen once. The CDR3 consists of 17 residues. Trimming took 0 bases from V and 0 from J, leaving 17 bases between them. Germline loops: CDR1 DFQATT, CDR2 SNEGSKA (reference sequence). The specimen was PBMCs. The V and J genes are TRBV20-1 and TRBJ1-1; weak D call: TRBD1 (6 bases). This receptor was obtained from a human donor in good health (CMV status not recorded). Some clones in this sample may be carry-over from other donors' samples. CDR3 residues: CSARDGGRGDMNTEAFF. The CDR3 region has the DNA TGCAGTGCTAGAGATGGGGGGCGCGGAGACATGAACACTGAAGCTTTCTTT.